The present entry profiles one TCR beta chain with its context. This record belongs to a study of memory CD4+ T cells and cytomegalovirus serostatus. The CDR3 is 13 residues long. The germline V gene has CDR1 MDHEN and CDR2 SYDVKM. V shed 3 bases and J shed 7 bases, with 12 bases lying between them. Using immunoSEQ multiplex PCR, the repertoire was profiled, and TCRdb retains in-frame clones only, with some absent. The profile shows over 35,000 clones, approximately 78% of them singletons. The sort gate was single viable CD3+CD4+CD8-CD45RO+ cells for memory CD4+ T cells. CMV serostatus came from serum IgG against pp150, pp28, p38, p52.

The genes are TRBV28 and TRBJ1-2; tentatively, D is TRBD1 (6 bases). The receptor's source is an adult in good health and CMV-seronegative. The specimen sequenced was memory CD4+ T cells from blood. The chain's CDR3 is CASSLGTPFGYTF. CDR3 DNA sequence: TGTGCCAGCAGTTTGGGGACACCCTTTGGCTACACCTTC.